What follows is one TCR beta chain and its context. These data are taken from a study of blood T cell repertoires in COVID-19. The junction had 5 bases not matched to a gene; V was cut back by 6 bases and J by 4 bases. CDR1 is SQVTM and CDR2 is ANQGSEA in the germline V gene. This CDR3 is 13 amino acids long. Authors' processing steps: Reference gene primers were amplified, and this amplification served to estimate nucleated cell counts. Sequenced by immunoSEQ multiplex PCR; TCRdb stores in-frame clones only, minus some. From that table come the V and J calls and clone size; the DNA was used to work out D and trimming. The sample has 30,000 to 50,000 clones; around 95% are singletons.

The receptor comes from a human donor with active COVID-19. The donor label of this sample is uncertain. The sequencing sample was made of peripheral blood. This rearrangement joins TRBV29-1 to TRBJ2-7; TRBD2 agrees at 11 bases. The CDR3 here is CSVAGTSGYEQYF. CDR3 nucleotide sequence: TGCAGCGTCGCCGGGACTAGCGGTTACGAGCAGTACTTC.